These 13 T cell receptor beta chains share one sample of origin, sequenced in a study of beta chain features in type 1 diabetes. For these TCRs, the target antigens are not known. All of the isolated RNA was reverse transcribed, so expressed TCRB transcripts were sequenced. Sequencing was performed with immunoSEQ multiplex PCR; in TCRdb, only in-frame clones are kept and a portion is missing. The sample has some 270,000 clones, about 11% seen once; the top ten hold approximately 0.017%. Study conclusions and caveats: Type 1 diabetes patients showed a moderate but significant shortening of TCRB CDR3s in all four CD4+ subsets.

The sample comprised naive CD4+ T cells from blood. Receptor source: a man aged 25 to 40 with type 1 diabetes.

This clone was seen a few times. The rearrangement joins TRBV19 to TRBJ2-7; 10 bases match TRBD1. Germline trimming cut 6 bases from V and 3 bases from J; bases unmatched to any gene: 5. CDR1 and CDR2 from the germline V gene are LNHDA and SQIVND (reference sequence). The CDR3 covers 14 residues. Here the CDR3 DNA reads TGTGCCAGTAGCCGGACAGGGGGGGACTACGAGCAGTACTTC. Translated: CASSRTGGDYEQYF.

This clone was counted a few times. The DNA of the CDR3 is TGTGCCAGCTCACCCGGGAATAGCAATCAGCCCCAGCATTTT. Amino acid sequence: CASSPGNSNQPQHF. The V call is TRBV18, the J call TRBJ1-5; D is unclear. Germline assignment: CDR1 KGHSH and CDR2 LQKENI. This CDR3 comprises 14 residues. V gave up 3 bases and J gave up 0 bases, with 6 bases separating them. The entire variable domain, with the rest obtained from reference TRBV18 and TRBJ1-5, is as follows: NAGVMQNPRHLVRRRGQEARLRCSPMKGHSHVYWYRQLPEEGLKFMVYLQKENIIDESGMPKERFSAEFPKEGPSILRIQQVVRGDSAAYFCASSPGNSNQPQHFGDGTRLSIL.

A remark on this clone: Additional DNA sequences in this sample encode the identical CDR3. This sequence joins TRBV14 and TRBJ2-7; no clear D gene. The germline V and J ends were trimmed by 6 bases and 1 base, with 7 bases remaining between them. The CDR3 runs 12 residues. Per the germline V gene, CDR1 is SGHDN and CDR2 is FVKESK. The CDR3 loop reads CASSHSSYEQYF. The DNA for the CDR3 is TGTGCCAGCAGTCACAGTTCCTACGAGCAGTACTTC.

V is TRBV18 and J is TRBJ2-7; 10 bases agree with TRBD2. The CDR3 sequence is 15 residues long. The V segment lost 3 bases and the J segment 5 bases; nucleotides outside the gene matches: 7. CDR1 is KGHSH and CDR2 is LQKENI in the germline V gene. CDR3: CASSPKLAGTDEQYF. In DNA, the CDR3 is TGTGCCAGCTCACCTAAACTAGCGGGGACCGACGAGCAGTACTTC.

This clone was found a few times. The CDR3 protein is CAWSLTTSAEAFF. CDR3 coding DNA: TGTGCCTGGAGCCTGACTACGAGCGCTGAAGCTTTCTTT. The chain recombines TRBV30 with TRBJ1-1; D is unresolved. This CDR3 has 13 residues. Looked up from germline, CDR1 is GTSNPN and CDR2 is SVGIG (reference sequence). V shed 3 bases and J shed 6 bases, with 14 bases lying between them.

This clone was picked up a small number of times. The genes are TRBV7-6 and TRBJ2-2; TRBD1 might be the D (6 bases). V shed 2 bases and J shed 2 bases, with 15 bases lying between them. CDR1 is SGHVS and CDR2 is FNYEAQ in the germline V gene. This CDR3 is built from 17 residues. CDR3 region: CASSLYARTDNTGELFF. The CDR3 nucleotides are TGTGCCAGCAGCTTATACGCGAGGACAGACAACACCGGGGAGCTGTTTTTT.

The rearrangement joins TRBV28 to TRBJ2-7; the D gene is possibly TRBD2 (5 bases). Trimming cost V 5 bases and J 2 bases, with 13 bases left between them. The CDR3 spans 14 residues. From germline, CDR1 is MDHEN and CDR2 SYDVKM. The CDR3 DNA reads TGTGCCAGCAGTCCCGCGGCGGGCCCCTACGAGCAGTACTTC. This sequence encodes CASSPAAGPYEQYF.

On this clone itself: Other DNA sequences within the sample encode an identical CDR3. The chain links TRBV7-3 to TRBJ2-5; D possibly corresponds to TRBD2 (7 bases). This CDR3 comprises 14 residues. V lost 0 bases, J lost 5 bases, and 10 bases lay in between. CDR1 and CDR2 (germline): SGHTA, FQGTGA. This chain's CDR3 is CASSLTGGGETQYF. Here the CDR3 DNA reads TGTGCCAGCAGCTTAACTGGCGGGGGCGAGACCCAGTACTTC.

The V call is TRBV18, the J call TRBJ2-1, with 7 bases that match TRBD2. The ends lost 7 bases at V and 0 bases at J; junction bases unmatched: 6. Germline V CDR1 and CDR2: KGHSH, LQKENI. The CDR3 sequence is 15 residues long. The CDR3 DNA is TGTGCCAGCTGGACAAGCGGGACCTCCTACAATGAGCAGTTCTTC. Its translation: CASWTSGTSYNEQFF.

The rearrangement uses TRBV18 and TRBJ2-7, with a weak D call TRBD1 (5 bases). The germline V and J ends were trimmed by 8 bases and 7 bases, with 18 bases remaining between them. CDR1 is KGHSH and CDR2 is LQKENI in the germline V gene. This CDR3 is 13 amino acids long. The CDR3 loop is CASQGTQNGEQYF. The CDR3 nucleotides are TGTGCCAGCCAGGGAACTCAGAATGGGGAGCAGTACTTC.

This rearrangement joins TRBV10-3 to TRBJ2-7; possibly TRBD2 for D (5 bases). V was cut by 6 bases and J by 3 bases, with 15 bases left in between. CDR1 is ENHRY and CDR2 is SYGVKD in the germline V gene. The CDR3 loop spans 14 amino acids. CDR3 nucleotides: TGTGCCATCAGACCAGCGGAGAGGCTCTACGAGCAGTACTTC. Its protein product is CAIRPAERLYEQYF.

The chain links TRBV14 to TRBJ2-1; D not certain. The CDR3 extends over 13 amino acids. Trimming left V 5 bases short and J 2 bases short, with 7 bases between. CDR1 is SGHDN, CDR2 FVKESK, per germline. The CDR3 loop is CASSFTTYNEQFF. CDR3 nucleotides: TGTGCCAGCAGCTTTACAACCTACAATGAGCAGTTCTTC.

V gene TRBV7-2 combines with J gene TRBJ1-5; D may be TRBD1 (5 bases). CDR1 and CDR2 (germline): SGHTA, FQGNSA. V lost 2 bases to trimming and J lost 2 bases, with 10 bases between them. CDR3 length: 15 residues. The CDR3 nucleotides are TGTGCCAGCAGCTTAAGTCAGGGTCGCAATCAGCCCCAGCATTTT. It codes for CASSLSQGRNQPQHF.